This T cell receptor (beta chain) is drawn from a study of blood T cell repertoires in COVID-19. This CDR3 contains 13 residues. Unmatched junction bases numbered 3, after V lost 4 bases and J lost 4 bases. CDR1 is LGHDT, CDR2 YNNKEL, per germline (reference sequence). This clone was seen more than once but under ten times. Clones were read by immunoSEQ multiplex PCR, and TCRdb kept only the in-frame ones, dropping some. The sample yields approximately 90,000 clones, roughly 84% seen once. This receptor was identified in a woman older than 75 with active or convalescent COVID-19. The chain is built from TRBV3-1 (or the pseudogene TRBV3-2) and TRBJ1-2, with 7 bases that match TRBD1. Specimen: peripheral blood. The CDR3 loop is CASSPRQGYGYTF. In DNA form, the CDR3 reads TGTGCCAGCAGCCCCCGACAGGGCTATGGCTACACCTTC.